This TCR beta chain was recovered during a study of CD8 T cells in Susac syndrome (dated by TCRdb to about 2019). Concerning the study at large: Among the sequenced Susac syndrome patients, about six had clinically active disease and roughly 8 were in clinical remission. At the time of blood withdrawal, Susac syndrome patients were either therapy-naive, taking corticosteroids (with some also receiving IVIg), or on IVIg alone. Repertoire sequencing was used to test whether CD8+ T cell activation and differentiation in Susac syndrome was antigen driven. Overall study outcomes, separate from this receptor: The CD4+ T cell repertoire of patients with Susac syndrome showed no detectable clonal expansion. The study acknowledged that relatively few individuals were included in the TCR sequencing and HLA analysis.

As for this clonotype: The clone's antigen remains unknown. No clone much larger than this one lies a single base away; base qualities are absent.

Peripheral blood CD8+ and CD4+ T cells from healthy donors, Susac syndrome patients and multiple sclerosis patients were profiled by high-throughput TCR beta sequencing. Recently defined diagnostic criteria for definite or probable disease were met by the Susac syndrome patients. Bulk CD8+ and CD4+ T cells were purified by magnetic negative isolation, while CD8+ TEMRA cells were enriched using FACS. Blood was collected in EDTA tubes and processed within 24 hours, with PBMCs isolated through density gradient centrifugation. PBMCs destined for TCR sequencing were cryopreserved in liquid nitrogen and later thawed in a 37 °C water bath. The sorted or isolated CD4+, CD8+ and CD8+ TEMRA cells reached a purity of at least 90%. V ends up 2 bases short and J 2 bases short, with an unmatched junction base count of 3. CDR1 and CDR2 (SGHAT, FQNNGV) derive from the germline V gene. The CDR3 starts with the cysteine, ends with the phenylalanine, and has 14 residues. Only the CDR3 DNA is retained, 42 bases long and in frame from the first base.

RNA was extracted using the RNeasy kit, and about 0.5 to 1 ug of the RNA was reverse transcribed with random hexamers. TCR beta CDR3 regions were amplified with the immunoSEQ multiplex PCR assay covering 54 Vbeta and 13 Jbeta segments. PCR amplification bias was corrected using a synthetic template baseline for primer optimization and computational correction. The published analysis was carried out like this. Reads were assigned to V, D and J genes according to IMGT and analyzed in immunoSEQ Analyzer, with only productive sequences retained. Clonality was calculated as one minus the Shannon entropy normalized by log2 of the number of productive unique sequences. For each patient and control, public and private clones were evaluated within the 100 most prevalent clones. A clone was defined as Susac-specific if it was absent from the healthy and MS cohorts, from 1052 published viral clones and from other ImmuneACCESS disease sequences. The public reads were run again by TCRdb, first through fastp at Q25 and then through MiXCR, and only productive beta chains were kept. Rows with a matching CDR3 protein are joined into one entry that keeps the most common DNA and genes. The V and J calls shown here were made by TCRdb, not taken from the authors' results. The sample includes some 190,000 distinct CDR3 sequences, with approximately 94% observed a single time. Jointly, the top ten make up over 0.15% of the sample.

What was sequenced was CD4+ T cells from PBMCs. This sequence uses TRBV11-2 and TRBJ2-7, and 7 junctional nucleotides match TRBD1. The sequence derives from a human donor with Susac syndrome. The CDR3 amino acid sequence is: CASSLSTGAYEQYF. At the DNA level, the sequence is TGTGCCAGCAGCTTAAGTACAGGGGCCTACGAGCAGTACTTC.